This T cell receptor (beta chain) originates from a study of T cell clonotyping in hematopoietic cell transplantation. As concerns this clone: Its antigen is undetermined.

Study-wide results and limits: Pathologically expanded recipient clonotypes increased progressively from day 30 to day 180 as diversity fell. Cells were unsorted, so CD4 and CD8 contributions were not separated.

TCRdb's copy holds only in-frame clones and misses some; the assay was immunoSEQ multiplex PCR. This table holds about 43,000 clones, 95% found once. The germline gives CDR1 GTSNPN, CDR2 SVGIG (reference sequence). This CDR3 comprises 12 residues. Trimming removed 5 bases at V and 0 bases at J, with 6 bases between. The sequenced sample was peripheral blood mononuclear cells. The chain couples TRBV30 to TRBJ2-3, with D unclear. The receptor comes from a man aged 25-40 years in good health. Some clones in this sample may be carry-over from other donors' samples. CDR3 DNA sequence: TGTGCCTGGGCAGTAAGCACAGATACGCAGTATTTT. It yields the protein CAWAVSTDTQYF.